A single sample is the source of the 10 T cell receptor beta chains below, sequenced in a study of T cell responses to AZD1222 COVID-19 vaccine. Sequencing was performed with immunoSEQ multiplex PCR; in TCRdb, only in-frame clones are kept and a portion is missing. The sample yields over 45,000 clones, about 83% seen once. Sample: peripheral blood, taken on day 0 of AZD1222 vaccination. These receptors came from an adult in good health.

The rearrangement links TRBV2 to TRBJ1-4; D is unresolved. V lost 10 bases and J lost 0, with 15 bases in between. Germline assignment: CDR1 SNHLY and CDR2 FYNNEI. The CDR3 contains 15 residues. In DNA form, the CDR3 reads TGTGCCACCAGGACCCTGGCTGCAACTAATGAAAAACTGTTTTTT. It yields the protein CATRTLAATNEKLFF.

This sequence joins TRBV5-5 and TRBJ1-3; D remains unclear. The CDR3 consists of 16 residues. Per germline, CDR1 SGHKS and CDR2 YYEKEE (reference sequence). V dropped 0 bases and J dropped 2 bases, with 12 bases sitting between them. The CDR3 here is CASSLVHVGPGNTIYF. CDR3 DNA sequence: TGTGCCAGCAGCTTGGTGCATGTAGGCCCTGGAAACACCATATATTTT.

This chain joins TRBV6-5 and TRBJ1-5; D not certain. Germline V gene data show CDR1 as MNHEY and CDR2 as SVGAGI. V lost 6 bases to trimming and J lost 1 base, with 13 bases between them. The CDR3 consists of 15 residues. The CDR3 reads CASRSGGVSNQPQHF. In nucleotides, the CDR3 is TGTGCCAGCAGGTCGGGTGGGGTGAGCAATCAGCCCCAGCATTTT.

The J gene is TRBJ1-1, the V gene TRBV27, with D unresolved. CDR1 MNHEY and CDR2 SMNVEV come from the germline V gene (reference sequence). This CDR3 contains 15 residues. Deletions cut 8 bases from V and 3 bases from J, with 19 bases between. The CDR3 DNA follows: TGTGCCAGCCCACCTCATCGGTCTAAGGACACTGAAGCTTTCTTT. Amino acid sequence: CASPPHRSKDTEAFF.

The chain recombines TRBV27 with TRBJ2-7; 7 positions agree with TRBD1. V shed 5 bases, J shed 4 bases, and the junction held 5 bases outside the gene matches. Germline CDR1 and CDR2: MNHEY and SMNVEV (reference sequence). CDR3 length: 13 amino acids. The CDR3 is CASSRQGKYEQYF. CDR3 coding DNA: TGTGCCAGCAGTAGACAGGGAAAGTACGAGCAGTACTTC.

The chain combines TRBV5-1 with TRBJ1-6, with 7 bases identical to TRBD1. CDR1 is SGHRS, CDR2 YFSETQ, per germline. The CDR3 extends over 16 amino acids. J lost 2 bases, V lost 3 bases, and 5 bases had no gene match. The CDR3 is CASSSTGRAYNSPLHF. The CDR3 DNA is TGCGCCAGCAGCTCGACAGGGAGGGCCTATAATTCACCCCTCCACTTT.

The chain carries TRBV28 and TRBJ2-1, with unresolved D. The CDR3 length is 14 residues. Looked up from germline, CDR1 is MDHEN and CDR2 is SYDVKM. V was pared by 7 bases and J by 2 bases, with 12 bases between. CDR3 nucleotides: TGTGCCAGCACCCTGGACGGTGCCTACAATGAGCAGTTCTTC. It specifies CASTLDGAYNEQFF.

V is TRBV7-9 and J is TRBJ1-4; D remains unclear. This CDR3 is built from 14 residues. The V gene lost 5 bases and the J gene lost 4 bases, with 11 bases spanning the gap. Germline CDR1 and CDR2: SEHNR and FQNEAQ (reference sequence). The CDR3 here is CASSPQNNNEKLFF. The CDR3, as DNA: TGTGCCAGCAGCCCGCAAAACAATAATGAAAAACTGTTTTTT.

The table lists this clone with a few counts. V usage is TRBV18 and J usage is TRBJ1-1; tentative D call: TRBD1 (6 bases). Trimming stripped 8 bases from V and 1 base from J, with 11 bases between. This CDR3 has 13 residues. Germline-derived CDR1 and CDR2 are KGHSH and LQKENI. The CDR3 protein is CASRPGQNTEAFF. As DNA, the CDR3 is TGTGCCAGCCGTCCGGGACAGAACACTGAAGCTTTCTTT.

The V gene is TRBV15, the J gene TRBJ2-1; D perhaps matches TRBD1 (5 bases). The CDR3 runs to 14 residues. Trimming removed 1 base from V and 8 bases from J, with 12 bases in between. The germline gives CDR1 LNHNV, CDR2 YYDKDF (reference sequence). The CDR3 bases are TGTGCCACCAGCAGAGTTAGGGTAGGGGATGAGCAGTTCTTC. Translation: CATSRVRVGDEQFF.